This T cell receptor beta chain was sequenced for a study of identical twins. Study-level findings and limits: Analyses based on zero insertions could be partly confounded by invariant MAIT and iNKT cells.

TCRdb recomputed calls from the 5' RACE reads with MiXCR, one row per CDR3 protein. The sample holds roughly 1,500,000 distinct CDR3 sequences, under 35% seen once. The CDR3 loop spans 14 amino acids. Germline CDR1 GTSNPN, CDR2 SVGIG (reference sequence). The V and J ends lost 3 bases and 8 bases respectively, with 14 bases between them. This clonotype was seen more than once but under ten times. No antigen is known for it. V and J are TRBV30 and TRBJ1-6; D is undetermined. The material sequenced was cord blood. The sequence came from a newborn girl in good health. In DNA form, the CDR3 reads TGTGCCTGGAGGGAGCCCAGGACCTATTCACCCCTCCACTTT. Its translation: CAWREPRTYSPLHF.